The rows below give T cell receptor beta chains drawn from one sample of a study of T cell repertoires in cytomegalovirus infection. TCRdb re-analysed the reads in MiXCR, keeping a single row per CDR3 protein. Found here are about 920,000 distinct CDR3 sequences, more than 25% of them singletons; the top ten hold over 11%. These receptors have no known antigen. The starting material was cultured CD8+ T cells from PBMCs, obtained from culture after CMV antigen stimulation. These receptors were collected from a human donor in good health (CMV status not recorded). Some clones in this sample may be carry-over from other donors' samples. The CDR3 runs from the conserved cysteine through the conserved F or W. The D gene is left open where the match is weak. Size values are once, few and many counts, or a class for expanded clones, and some rows have none.

abundance	v_gene	j_gene	d_gene	len	CDR3aa	CDR3nt
.	TRBV6-2/TRBV6-3	TRBJ1-1	.	18	CASSEESGHWRKNTEAFF	TGTGCCAGCAGTGAAGAGTCGGGACACTGGAGGAAGAACACTGAAGCTTTCTTT
.	TRBV29-1	TRBJ2-2	TRBD2	16	CSAWTSGGAETGELFF	TGCAGCGCCTGGACTAGCGGGGGGGCCGAGACCGGGGAGCTGTTTTTT
few	TRBV20-1	TRBJ2-1	TRBD2	15	CSARGPGTIYNEQFF	TGCAGTGCTAGAGGCCCCGGGACTATCTACAATGAGCAGTTCTTC
.	TRBV7-2	TRBJ1-3	.	15	CASSLVSYSGNTIYF	TGTGCCAGCAGCTTAGTATCCTACTCTGGAAACACCATATATTTT
few	TRBV29-1	TRBJ1-2	TRBD1	13	CSVGDSGSEGYTF	TGCAGCGTTGGGGACAGCGGATCGGAGGGCTACACCTTC
.	TRBV15	TRBJ1-6	.	14	CATSKDRGNSPLHF	TGTGCCACCAGCAAAGATCGGGGGAATTCACCCCTCCACTTT
few	TRBV5-5	TRBJ1-2	.	15	CASSLEGLANYGYTF	TGTGCCAGCAGCTTGGAGGGATTAGCTAACTATGGCTACACCTTC
many	TRBV7-6	TRBJ1-3	TRBD1	18	CASSLGGGGSDRGDTIYF	TGTGCCAGCAGCTTAGGAGGGGGCGGTTCTGACCGGGGAGACACCATATATTTT
.	TRBV7-6	TRBJ2-1	.	14	CVSSLTGSYNEQFF	TGTGTCAGCAGCTTAACAGGGTCCTACAATGAGCAGTTCTTC
.	TRBV6-2/TRBV6-3	TRBJ1-2	.	14	CATKYRGGGYGYTF	TGTGCCACCAAATACCGAGGCGGGGGCTATGGCTACACCTTC
many	TRBV7-9	TRBJ1-1	.	11	CASSISGEAFF	TGTGCCAGCAGCATAAGTGGGGAAGCTTTCTTT
.	TRBV12-5	TRBJ1-2	.	13	CASGLTQNYGYTF	TGTGCTAGTGGTTTGACCCAAAACTATGGCTACACCTTC
.	TRBV20-1	TRBJ2-1	TRBD2	16	CSARPGFSGESNEQFF	TGCAGTGCTAGGCCAGGGTTTAGCGGGGAGAGTAATGAGCAGTTCTTC
few	TRBV6-6	TRBJ1-1	TRBD1	15	CASSYLQTGWTEAFF	TGTGCCAGCAGTTACTTGCAGACAGGGTGGACTGAAGCTTTCTTT
.	TRBV7-2	TRBJ2-1	TRBD2	17	CASSLGLAGNSYNEQFF	TGTGCCAGCAGCTTGGGACTAGCGGGTAACTCCTACAATGAGCAGTTCTTC
once	TRBV6-2/TRBV6-3	TRBJ1-1	.	16	CASSYWLAGQNTEAFF	TGTGCCAGCAGTTACTGGTTGGCAGGCCAGAACACTGAAGCTTTCTTT
few	TRBV7-8	TRBJ2-6	.	18	CASSFPSQEVSGANVLTF	TGTGCCAGCAGCTTCCCGTCACAGGAGGTCTCTGGGGCCAACGTCCTGACTTTC
.	TRBV29-1	TRBJ2-1	.	13	CSVRVGAHNEQFF	TGCAGCGTTAGGGTAGGGGCCCACAATGAGCAGTTCTTC
few	TRBV6-5	TRBJ2-1	TRBD2	15	CASSYSTSGVIEQFF	TGTGCCAGCAGTTACTCGACTAGCGGGGTCATAGAGCAGTTCTTC
few	TRBV7-6	TRBJ2-2	.	15	CASSSRGGPTGELFF	TGTGCCAGCAGTTCCCGTGGAGGGCCCACCGGGGAGCTGTTTTTT
.	TRBV7-6	TRBJ2-1	TRBD2	15	CASSQLATSYNEQFF	TGTGCCAGCAGCCAACTAGCGACCTCCTACAATGAGCAGTTCTTC
.	TRBV9	TRBJ2-1	.	11	CASSAQNEQFF	TGTGCCAGCAGCGCCCAGAACGAGCAGTTCTTC
.	TRBV27	TRBJ1-6	.	13	CASSLAWGSPLHF	TGTGCCAGCAGTTTAGCCTGGGGTTCACCCCTCCACTTT
few	TRBV27	TRBJ2-1	TRBD2	14	CASKPPGLNNEQFF	TGTGCCAGCAAGCCCCCGGGACTAAACAATGAGCAGTTCTTC
many	TRBV7-8	TRBJ2-3	TRBD2	15	CASLLTSGGTDTQYF	TGTGCCAGCCTCTTAACTAGCGGGGGGACAGATACGCAGTATTTT
few	TRBV27	TRBJ1-1	.	15	CASSPIRAQNTEAFF	TGTGCCAGCAGTCCTATAAGAGCTCAGAACACTGAAGCTTTCTTT
many	TRBV7-8	TRBJ2-7	.	14	CASSLLDGSYEQYF	TGTGCCAGCAGCTTGCTCGACGGCTCCTACGAGCAGTACTTC
many	TRBV7-6	TRBJ2-5	TRBD2	14	CASSFTGGLETQYF	TGTGCCAGCAGCTTCACGGGGGGGCTGGAGACCCAGTACTTC
.	TRBV2	TRBJ1-5	.	16	CASSKGGGDSNQPQHF	TGTGCCAGCAGTAAAGGGGGAGGGGATAGCAATCAGCCCCAGCATTTT
few	TRBV11-1	TRBJ2-1	.	14	CASSLAELGSGQFF	TGTGCCAGCAGCTTAGCGGAGTTAGGGAGTGGGCAGTTCTTC
.	TRBV2	TRBJ1-4	TRBD1	14	CASRPGQHNEKLFF	TGTGCCAGCAGGCCGGGACAGCATAATGAAAAACTGTTTTTT
.	TRBV27	TRBJ1-5	.	13	CASSSHEGQPQHF	TGTGCCAGCAGTTCCCACGAGGGACAGCCCCAGCATTTT
.	TRBV5-6	TRBJ2-3	TRBD2	15	CASSPGTTLADTQYF	TGTGCCAGCAGCCCCGGGACTACCTTGGCAGATACGCAGTATTTT
.	TRBV7-9	TRBJ1-5	.	19	CASTFRGGGLYYSNQPQHF	TGTGCCAGCACCTTTCGAGGTGGGGGCCTCTACTATAGCAATCAGCCCCAGCATTTT
.	TRBV27	TRBJ1-2	.	16	CASSLQPGEVNYGYTF	TGTGCCAGCAGTTTACAGCCCGGAGAGGTCAACTATGGCTACACCTTC
once	TRBV5-5	TRBJ1-1	.	14	CVSSFRRGNTEAFF	TGTGTCAGCAGCTTCCGCAGGGGGAACACTGAAGCTTTCTTT
.	TRBV29-1	TRBJ2-2	TRBD2	13	CSALAGDTGELFF	TGCAGCGCTCTAGCGGGGGACACCGGGGAGCTGTTTTTT
few	TRBV5-4	TRBJ1-1	TRBD1	17	CASSVGALGGEGTEAFF	TGTGCCAGCAGCGTCGGTGCGTTAGGGGGCGAGGGGACTGAAGCTTTCTTT
.	TRBV19	TRBJ1-1	.	13	CASAQWENTEAFF	TGTGCCAGTGCTCAGTGGGAGAACACTGAAGCTTTCTTT
few	TRBV7-2	TRBJ1-1	TRBD1	15	CASSLFGQGNTEAFF	TGTGCCAGCAGCTTATTCGGACAGGGCAACACTGAAGCTTTCTTT
.	TRBV5-1	TRBJ1-1	TRBD1	11	CASTYRGSAFF	TGCGCCAGCACCTACAGGGGGAGTGCTTTCTTT
many	TRBV6-5	TRBJ1-4	.	18	CASSYSREAGPIREKLFF	TGTGCCAGCAGTTACTCGCGGGAGGCAGGGCCAATACGAGAAAAACTGTTTTTT
.	TRBV14	TRBJ2-3	TRBD2	18	CASSRLLAADTSTDTQYF	TGTGCCAGCAGCCGATTACTAGCGGCGGATACTAGCACAGATACGCAGTATTTT
many	TRBV19	TRBJ1-1	.	13	CASRQGGSTEAFF	TGTGCCAGTAGACAGGGTGGAAGCACTGAAGCTTTCTTT